The 22 T cell receptor beta chains below come from one sample, sequenced in a study of T cell repertoires in cytomegalovirus infection. TCRdb redid the calling of the reads with MiXCR, one entry per CDR3 protein. The table includes some 920,000 distinct CDR3 sequences, around 30% detected once. Their recognized antigens are unknown. Sequenced here: cultured CD8+ T cells from PBMCs, sampled from culture after CMV antigen stimulation. These receptors were obtained from a human donor in good health (CMV status not recorded). Some clones in this sample may be carry-over from other donors' samples.

This clonotype was counted between two and nine times. V usage is TRBV7-2 and J usage is TRBJ2-2, with 11 positions matching TRBD2. Germline V gives CDR1 SGHTA, CDR2 FQGNSA. The length of the CDR3 is 15 residues. Trimming cost V 6 bases and J 5 bases; bases outside gene matches: 5. In DNA form, the CDR3 reads TGTGCCAGCAGTTTCCGACTAGCGGGGACCGGGGAGCTGTTTTTT. Translated, it gives CASSFRLAGTGELFF.

The gene calls are TRBV4-1 and TRBJ1-1, with D uncertain. The germline V gene has CDR1 MGHRA and CDR2 YSYEKL. The CDR3 has 13 amino acids. Trimming left V 2 bases short and J 1 base short, with 5 bases between. CDR3 sequence reads: CASSQNRNTEAFF. DNA of the CDR3: TGCGCCAGCAGCCAAAACCGGAACACTGAAGCTTTCTTT.

This chain uses TRBV29-1 with TRBJ1-1; tentative D call: TRBD1 (6 bases). The CDR3 consists of 15 residues. Germline V gene data show CDR1 as SQVTM and CDR2 as ANQGSEA. Trimming removed 3 bases from V and 0 bases from J, with 14 bases in between. DNA for the CDR3: TGCAGCGTTGATGTTTGGGACACGGTGAACACTGAAGCTTTCTTT. Its protein product is CSVDVWDTVNTEAFF.

V gene TRBV7-9 combines with J gene TRBJ2-5; TRBD2 matches at 10 bases. This CDR3 is built from 17 residues. After removal of 5 bases from V and 5 bases from J, the junction contained 14 bases not matched to a gene. CDR1 and CDR2 from the germline V gene are SEHNR and FQNEAQ (reference sequence). The CDR3 bases are TGTGCCAGCAGCCAACCCCTTGAGCGGGGGGGCGAGGAGACCCAGTACTTC. This encodes CASSQPLERGGEETQYF.

This clonotype has only a few counts. The genes are TRBV6-2 or TRBV6-3 and TRBJ1-1, with 9 bases lining up with TRBD1. Germline V CDR1 and CDR2: MNHEY, SVGEGT. The CDR3 has 14 residues. Germline trimming cut 6 bases from V and 3 bases from J; bases unmatched to any gene: 5. The CDR3 coding sequence is TGTGCCAGCAGCATATGGGACAGGGACACTGAAGCTTTCTTT. Translated: CASSIWDRDTEAFF.

The CDR3 nucleotides are TGTGCCAGCAGTCCCGTAGCGGGGAATCGAGAGACCCAGTACTTC. Its translation: CASSPVAGNRETQYF. The chain combines TRBV7-3 with TRBJ2-5, with 8 positions matching TRBD2. With V trimmed by 6 bases and J by 4 bases, 10 bases remained unmatched. Looked up from germline, CDR1 is SGHTA and CDR2 is FQGTGA. The length of the CDR3 is 15 residues.

Of note for this clonotype: Possible read error: a much larger clone is one base away. The chain has TRBV7-6 and TRBJ2-3, with unresolved D. V was pared by 3 bases and J by 0 bases, with 13 bases between. CDR1 is SGHVS, CDR2 FNYEAQ, per germline. CDR3 length: 16 amino acids. The CDR3 bases are TGTGCCAGCAGCTTTGCGGTGGGGATTAGCACAGATACGCAGTATTTT. Translated, it gives CASSFAVGISTDTQYF.

The chain is built from TRBV3-1 and TRBJ1-2; D may be TRBD1 (5 bases). The germline gives CDR1 LGHDT, CDR2 YNNKEL (reference sequence). Trimming removed 4 bases at V and 6 bases at J, with 18 bases between. The CDR3 sequence is 15 residues long. For the CDR3, the DNA is TGTGCCAGCAGCCCCGACCCCGGCAGGGTGGATGGCTACACCTTC. It encodes CASSPDPGRVDGYTF.

This clonotype was recorded many times. The DNA of the CDR3 is TGTGCCAGCAGCCCGGGCTATGAAGCTTTCTTT. This sequence encodes CASSPGYEAFF. The genes are TRBV11-2 and TRBJ1-1; D is unclear. CDR1 SGHAT and CDR2 FQNNGV come from the germline V gene. V lost 5 bases, J lost 7 bases, and 8 bases lay in between. This CDR3 has 11 residues.

This chain joins TRBV9 and TRBJ2-5; D unresolved. This CDR3 contains 17 residues. The germline CDR1 and CDR2 sequences are SGDLS and YYNGEE. Trimming took off 3 bases at V and 2 bases at J, with 20 bases between the two ends. The CDR3 is CASSASLARIGQETQYF. The CDR3 nucleotides read TGTGCCAGCAGCGCTTCACTTGCCAGAATCGGGCAAGAGACCCAGTACTTC.

The chain carries TRBV27 and TRBJ1-6, with D unresolved. Between the trimmed V and J ends, which lost 8 bases and 3 bases, there was a span of 11 bases. The V gene's germline CDR1 is MNHEY and CDR2 SMNVEV (reference sequence). CDR3 size: 14 residues. The CDR3 coding sequence is TGTGCCAGCGGGAGTGGCAGCTATAATTCACCCCTCCACTTT. Translated: CASGSGSYNSPLHF.

The sample holds many counts of this clonotype. The chain couples TRBV6-2 or TRBV6-3 to TRBJ1-1; no definite D call. Germline V CDR1 and CDR2: MNHEY, SVGEGT. V was clipped by 6 bases and J by 6 bases, with 5 bases between them. The CDR3 has 10 amino acids. The CDR3 spells CASRGPEAFF. The CDR3, as DNA: TGTGCCAGCAGAGGACCTGAAGCTTTCTTT.

There are a few counts of this clonotype. The chain combines TRBV7-9 with TRBJ1-1; the D gene is possibly TRBD1 (6 bases). Trimming cost V 3 bases and J 1 base, with 9 bases left between them. The germline V gene has CDR1 SEHNR and CDR2 FQNEAQ (reference sequence). The CDR3 is made up of 14 amino acids. CDR3 nucleotide sequence: TGTGCCAGCAGCTTCCTGGGGGCGAACACTGAAGCTTTCTTT. Protein sequence: CASSFLGANTEAFF.

The sample holds a few counts of this clonotype. This chain uses TRBV7-9 with TRBJ2-2, with D perhaps matching TRBD1 (5 bases). CDR1 is SEHNR, CDR2 FQNEAQ, per germline (reference sequence). Trimming stripped 5 bases from V and 3 bases from J, with 19 bases between. This CDR3 comprises 17 residues. The CDR3 DNA reads TGTGCCAGCAGCCCCCCCCGGGTAGGGGTCGACACCGGGGAGCTGTTTTTT. Translated: CASSPPRVGVDTGELFF.

In this sample, this clonotype turned up a few times. The chain recombines TRBV11-1 with TRBJ2-5; D ambiguous. V was clipped by 1 base and J by 2 bases, with 14 bases between them. Per the germline V gene, CDR1 is SGHAT and CDR2 is FQDESV (reference sequence). This CDR3 comprises 16 residues. The CDR3 nucleotides read TGTGCCAGCAGCTTAGGCCAGCTGGGGTGGCAAGAGACCCAGTACTTC. This gives the protein CASSLGQLGWQETQYF.

This clonotype was found many times. Mismatch with germline at one junction end may stem from a read error. The chain carries TRBV27 and TRBJ1-6; 7 bases are shared with TRBD1. The CDR3 length is 14 residues. From germline, CDR1 is MNHEY and CDR2 SMNVEV (reference sequence). CDR3 residues: CASSLSGGNSPLHF. The CDR3 nucleotides are TGTGCCAGCAGCTTATCAGGGGGAAATTCACCCCTCCACTTT.

This clonotype has only a few counts. J is TRBJ1-2 and V is TRBV5-8, with 9 bases aligning to TRBD1. Germline V gives CDR1 SGHTS, CDR2 YDEGEE. The junction had 11 bases not matched to a gene; V was cut back by 0 bases and J by 8 bases. This CDR3 has 16 amino acids. The CDR3 region is CASSLDNWTGERGYTF. In DNA form, the CDR3 reads TGTGCCAGCAGCTTGGACAACTGGACAGGGGAACGCGGCTACACCTTC.

This clonotype was observed a handful of times. This chain uses TRBV11-2 with TRBJ1-1; TRBD1 matches at 8 bases. Per the germline V gene, CDR1 is SGHAT and CDR2 is FQNNGV. The length of the CDR3 is 16 residues. Trimming removed 3 bases from V and 3 bases from J; junction bases left unmatched: 9. The CDR3 DNA is TGTGCCAGCAGCTTCTGGCAGGGGGCGGGGGACACTGAAGCTTTCTTT. It translates to CASSFWQGAGDTEAFF.

The chain recombines TRBV6-1 with TRBJ2-3, with TRBD2 matching over 12 bases. The CDR3 has 18 residues. CDR1 and CDR2 (germline): MNHNS, SASEGT. J was trimmed by 1 base and V by 6 bases; bases with no gene match: 11. The DNA for the CDR3 is TGTGCCAGCAGGCACTGGACTAGCGGGGTCTTACGCACAGATACGCAGTATTTT. Translated, it gives CASRHWTSGVLRTDTQYF.

Ten or more counts support this clonotype. The chain links TRBV7-9 to TRBJ2-1; D is possibly TRBD1 (6 bases). Germline V gives CDR1 SEHNR, CDR2 FQNEAQ (reference sequence). Trimming shortened V by 8 bases and J by 8 bases, and 16 bases separated the two germline ends. This CDR3 contains 13 residues. This CDR3 reads CASQARGSDEQFF. The CDR3 bases are TGTGCCAGCCAAGCCAGGGGAAGCGATGAGCAGTTCTTC.

The gene calls are TRBV7-9 and TRBJ1-2, with D perhaps matching TRBD1 (5 bases). V was shortened by 1 base and J by 4 bases, with 19 bases between the two germline ends. Looked up from germline, CDR1 is SEHNR and CDR2 is FQNEAQ (reference sequence). The CDR3 extends over 17 amino acids. The CDR3 protein is CASSLVTGPLRTYGYTF. The CDR3 nucleotides are TGTGCCAGCAGCTTAGTCACGGGACCCCTCAGGACCTATGGCTACACCTTC.

V gene TRBV27 combines with J gene TRBJ2-7; a possible D gene is TRBD1 (6 bases). V lost 4 bases, J lost 5 bases, and 15 bases lay in between. The CDR3 contains 14 residues. The germline gives CDR1 MNHEY, CDR2 SMNVEV (reference sequence). The CDR3 loop is CASSWSDRRNEQYF. CDR3 coding DNA: TGTGCCAGCAGTTGGTCGGACAGAAGGAACGAGCAGTACTTC.